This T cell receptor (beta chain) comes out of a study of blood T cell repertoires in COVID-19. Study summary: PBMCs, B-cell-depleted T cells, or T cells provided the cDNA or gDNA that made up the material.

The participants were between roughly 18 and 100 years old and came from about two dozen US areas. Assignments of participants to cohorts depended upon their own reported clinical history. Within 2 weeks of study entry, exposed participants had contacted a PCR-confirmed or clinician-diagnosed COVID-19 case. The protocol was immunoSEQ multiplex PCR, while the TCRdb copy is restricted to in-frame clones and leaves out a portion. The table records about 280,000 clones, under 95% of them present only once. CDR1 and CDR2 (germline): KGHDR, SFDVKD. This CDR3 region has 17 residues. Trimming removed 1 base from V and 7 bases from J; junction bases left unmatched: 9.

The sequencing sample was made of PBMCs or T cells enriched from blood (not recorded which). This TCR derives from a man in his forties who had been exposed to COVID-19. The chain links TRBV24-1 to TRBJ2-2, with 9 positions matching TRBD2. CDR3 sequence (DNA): TGTGCCACCAGTGATTTTAGTGGCGGGAGGGCCTTCGGGGAGCTGTTTTTT. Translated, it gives CATSDFSGGRAFGELFF.